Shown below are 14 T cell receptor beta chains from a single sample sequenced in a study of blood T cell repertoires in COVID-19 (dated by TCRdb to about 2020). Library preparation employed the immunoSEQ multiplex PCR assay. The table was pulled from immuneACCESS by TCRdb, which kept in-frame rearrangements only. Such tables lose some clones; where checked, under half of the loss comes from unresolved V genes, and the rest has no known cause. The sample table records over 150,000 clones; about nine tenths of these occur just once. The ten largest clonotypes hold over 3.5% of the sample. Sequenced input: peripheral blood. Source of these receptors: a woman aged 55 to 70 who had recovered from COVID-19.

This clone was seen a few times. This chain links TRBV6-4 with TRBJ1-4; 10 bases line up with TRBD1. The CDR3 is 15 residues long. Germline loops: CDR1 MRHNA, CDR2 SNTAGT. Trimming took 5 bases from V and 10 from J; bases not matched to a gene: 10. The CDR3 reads CASSHRDRGSAKLFF. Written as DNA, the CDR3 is TGTGCCAGCAGTCACCGGGACAGGGGTTCGGCAAAACTGTTTTTT.

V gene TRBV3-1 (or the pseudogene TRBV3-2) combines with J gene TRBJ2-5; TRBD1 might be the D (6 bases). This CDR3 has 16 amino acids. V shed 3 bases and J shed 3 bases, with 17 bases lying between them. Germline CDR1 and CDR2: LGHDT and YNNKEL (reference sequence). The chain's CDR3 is CASSHLQGRGKETQYF. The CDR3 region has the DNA TGTGCCAGCAGCCATCTCCAGGGTAGGGGGAAAGAGACCCAGTACTTC.

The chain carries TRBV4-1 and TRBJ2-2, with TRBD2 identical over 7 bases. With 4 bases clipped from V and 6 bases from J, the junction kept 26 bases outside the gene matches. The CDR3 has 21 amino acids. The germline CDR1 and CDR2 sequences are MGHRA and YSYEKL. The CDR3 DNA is TGCGCCAGCAGCCGCAAGAGAAGGGGACCGTCGGCTAGCGGTTTGGCCGGGGAGCTGTTTTTT. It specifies CASSRKRRGPSASGLAGELFF.

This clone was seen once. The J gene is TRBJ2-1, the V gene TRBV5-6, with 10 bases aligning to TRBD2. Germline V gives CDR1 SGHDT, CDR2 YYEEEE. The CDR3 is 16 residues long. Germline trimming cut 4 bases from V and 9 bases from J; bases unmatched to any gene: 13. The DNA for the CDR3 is TGTGCCAGCAGCGCGGCTAGCGGGGGCCGCGAAGGTGAGCAGTTCTTC. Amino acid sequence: CASSAASGGREGEQFF.

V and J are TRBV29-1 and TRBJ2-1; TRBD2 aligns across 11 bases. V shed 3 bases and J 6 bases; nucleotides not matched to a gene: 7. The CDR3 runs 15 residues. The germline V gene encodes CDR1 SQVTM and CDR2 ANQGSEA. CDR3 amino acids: CSVDSGTSGGNEQFF. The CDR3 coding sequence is TGCAGCGTTGATTCTGGGACTAGCGGTGGCAATGAGCAGTTCTTC.

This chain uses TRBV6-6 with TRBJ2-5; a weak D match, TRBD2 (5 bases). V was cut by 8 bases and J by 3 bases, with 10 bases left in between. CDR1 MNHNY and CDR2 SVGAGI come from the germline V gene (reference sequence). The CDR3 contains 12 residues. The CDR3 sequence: CASRSGKETQYF. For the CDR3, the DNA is TGTGCCAGCCGTTCGGGGAAAGAGACCCAGTACTTC.

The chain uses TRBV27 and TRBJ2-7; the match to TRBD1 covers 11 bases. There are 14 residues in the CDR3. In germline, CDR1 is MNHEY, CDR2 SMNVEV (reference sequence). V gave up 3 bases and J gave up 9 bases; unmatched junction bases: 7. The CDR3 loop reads CASSFRDRGSGQYF. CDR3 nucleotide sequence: TGTGCCAGCAGTTTCCGGGACAGGGGGAGCGGGCAGTACTTC.

The DNA for the CDR3 is TGTGCCAGCAGTGAATATTACACGGGACAGCCCCAGCATTTT. This sequence encodes CASSEYYTGQPQHF. The gene calls are TRBV6-1 and TRBJ1-5; D unclear. This CDR3 contains 14 residues. Germline V lookup: CDR1 MNHNS, CDR2 SASEGT. V was trimmed by 2 bases and J by 7 bases, leaving 12 bases between them.

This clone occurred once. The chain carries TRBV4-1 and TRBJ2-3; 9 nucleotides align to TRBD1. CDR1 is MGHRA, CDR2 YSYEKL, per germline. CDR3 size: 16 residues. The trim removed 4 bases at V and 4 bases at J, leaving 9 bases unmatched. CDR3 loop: CASSPAGTGIPDTQYF. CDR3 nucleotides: TGCGCCAGCAGCCCCGCCGGGACAGGGATTCCAGATACGCAGTATTTT.

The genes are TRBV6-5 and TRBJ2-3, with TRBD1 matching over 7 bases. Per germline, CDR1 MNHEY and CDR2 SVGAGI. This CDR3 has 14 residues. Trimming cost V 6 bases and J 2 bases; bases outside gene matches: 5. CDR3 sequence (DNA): TGTGCCAGCAGCTTTGACAGGGACACAGATACGCAGTATTTT. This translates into CASSFDRDTDTQYF.

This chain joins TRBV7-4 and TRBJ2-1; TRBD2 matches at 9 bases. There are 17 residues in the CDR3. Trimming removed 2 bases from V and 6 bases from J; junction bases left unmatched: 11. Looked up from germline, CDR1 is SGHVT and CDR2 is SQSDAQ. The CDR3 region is CASSLPPQRGDFNEQFF. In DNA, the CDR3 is TGTGCCAGCAGCTTACCACCTCAGCGGGGGGACTTCAATGAGCAGTTCTTC.

The CDR3 DNA is TGTGCCAGCAGCCGGACCAGGGGATCCTACGAGCAGTACTTC. Its protein product is CASSRTRGSYEQYF. The chain combines TRBV11-1 with TRBJ2-7; D might be TRBD1 (6 bases). This CDR3 contains 14 residues. Trimming left V 5 bases short and J 1 base short, with 12 bases between. CDR1 is SGHAT, CDR2 FQDESV, per germline (reference sequence).

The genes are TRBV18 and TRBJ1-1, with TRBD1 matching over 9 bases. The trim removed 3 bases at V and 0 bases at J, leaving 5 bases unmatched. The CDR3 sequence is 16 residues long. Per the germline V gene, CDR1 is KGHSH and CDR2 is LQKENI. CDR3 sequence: CASSPGQGNMNTEAFF. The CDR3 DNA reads TGTGCCAGCTCACCCGGACAGGGGAACATGAACACTGAAGCTTTCTTT.

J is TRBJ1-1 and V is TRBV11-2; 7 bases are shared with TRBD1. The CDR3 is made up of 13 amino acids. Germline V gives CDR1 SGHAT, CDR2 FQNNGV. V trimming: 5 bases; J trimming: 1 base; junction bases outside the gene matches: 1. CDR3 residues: CASSGDRNTEAFF. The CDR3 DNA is TGTGCCAGCAGCGGGGACAGGAACACTGAAGCTTTCTTT.